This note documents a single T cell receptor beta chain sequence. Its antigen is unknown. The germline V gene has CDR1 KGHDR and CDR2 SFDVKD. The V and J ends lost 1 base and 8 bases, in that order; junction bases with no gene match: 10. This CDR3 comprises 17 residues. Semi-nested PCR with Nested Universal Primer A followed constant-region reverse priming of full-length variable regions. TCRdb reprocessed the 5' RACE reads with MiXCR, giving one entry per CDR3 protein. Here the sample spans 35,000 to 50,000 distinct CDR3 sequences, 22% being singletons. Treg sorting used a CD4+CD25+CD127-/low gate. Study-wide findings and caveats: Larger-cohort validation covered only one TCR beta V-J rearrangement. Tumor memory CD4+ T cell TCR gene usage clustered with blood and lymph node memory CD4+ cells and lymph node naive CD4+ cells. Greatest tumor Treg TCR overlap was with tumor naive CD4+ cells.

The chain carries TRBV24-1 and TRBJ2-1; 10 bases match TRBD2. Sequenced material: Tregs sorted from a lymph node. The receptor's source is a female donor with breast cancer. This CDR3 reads CATSDLPSGRTGDEQFF. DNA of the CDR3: TGTGCCACCAGTGATTTACCTAGCGGGAGAACGGGCGATGAGCAGTTCTTC.